Following are 25 T cell receptor beta chains from one sample sequenced in a study of cytomegalovirus exposure and HLA in healthy donors. Primers: 60 Vbeta forward and 13 Jbeta reverse. Generated by immunoSEQ multiplex PCR, the TCRdb table keeps only in-frame clones and is missing some. This sample has roughly 100,000 clones, with roughly 72% found just once. Input material: PBMCs. These receptor sequences come from a man aged 25-40 years in good health and CMV-seropositive.

In DNA form, the CDR3 reads TGTGCCAGCAGCTTGGGACAGTCCTCTGGGGCCAACGTCCTGACTTTC. Translating gives CASSLGQSSGANVLTF. The V call is TRBV5-4, the J call TRBJ2-6; tentative D call: TRBD1 (5 bases). Trimming stripped 0 bases from V and 0 bases from J, with 7 bases between. The CDR3 contains 16 residues. The germline gives CDR1 SGHNT, CDR2 YYREEE (reference sequence).

The chain uses TRBV5-1 and TRBJ2-2; 11 nucleotides align to TRBD2. The CDR3 is 16 residues long. Germline loops: CDR1 SGHRS, CDR2 YFSETQ. With V trimmed by 4 bases and J by 6 bases, 8 bases remained unmatched. The CDR3 loop reads CASSRIGTSGAGELFF. The DNA for the CDR3 is TGCGCCAGCAGCCGAATCGGGACTAGCGGCGCCGGGGAGCTGTTTTTT.

This chain connects TRBV19 to TRBJ2-1; 7 bases match TRBD2. Germline lookup yields CDR1 LNHDA and CDR2 SQIVND (reference sequence). V was clipped by 3 bases and J by 4 bases; unmatched bases: 15. CDR3 length: 18 amino acids. The CDR3 loop reads CASSIGGGIRVPYNEQFF. CDR3 nucleotide sequence: TGTGCCAGTAGTATCGGCGGGGGTATTAGGGTACCTTACAATGAGCAGTTCTTC. The full variable domain, completed using reference TRBV19 and TRBJ2-1, is DGGITQSPKYLFRKEGQNVTLSCEQNLNHDAMYWYRQDPGQGLRLIYYSQIVNDFQKGDIAEGYSVSREKKESFPLTVTSAQKNPTAFYLCASSIGGGIRVPYNEQFFGPGTRLTVL.

V usage is TRBV28 and J usage is TRBJ1-3; tentative D call: TRBD1 (6 bases). Germline loops: CDR1 MDHEN, CDR2 SYDVKM. The length of the CDR3 is 19 residues. V was pared by 5 bases and J by 0 bases, with 23 bases between. CDR3 residues: CASSPLGEVGASSGNTIYF. The CDR3 region has the DNA TGTGCCAGCAGTCCTCTGGGGGAAGTGGGGGCCAGCTCTGGAAACACCATATATTTT.

The rearrangement uses TRBV7-3 and TRBJ2-5; 11 positions agree with TRBD2. J was trimmed by 4 bases and V by 6 bases; bases with no gene match: 4. Germline V CDR1 and CDR2: SGHTA, FQGTGA. The CDR3 is 14 residues long. The CDR3 here is CASSSGLAGETQYF. In DNA form, the CDR3 reads TGTGCCAGCAGTTCCGGACTAGCGGGAGAGACCCAGTACTTC. The full variable domain, completed using reference TRBV7-3 and TRBJ2-5, is GAGVSQTPSNKVTEKGKYVELRCDPISGHTALYWYRQSLGQGPEFLIYFQGTGAADDSGLPNDRFFAVRPEGSVSTLKIQRTERGDSAVYLCASSSGLAGETQYFGPGTRLLVL.

The chain is built from TRBV5-4 and TRBJ2-3; 13 bases map to TRBD2. The CDR3 contains 16 residues. Germline CDR1 is SGHNT and CDR2 is YYREEE (reference sequence). With V trimmed by 5 bases and J by 0 bases, 3 bases remained unmatched. DNA of the CDR3: TGTGCCAGCAGGACTAGCGGGGGGCCTAGCACAGATACGCAGTATTTT. Translation: CASRTSGGPSTDTQYF.

J is TRBJ2-2 and V is TRBV5-1, with 10 nucleotides matching TRBD1. Germline V gene lookup returns CDR1 SGHRS and CDR2 YFSETQ. V was clipped by 3 bases and J by 3 bases; unmatched bases: 2. The CDR3 is 15 residues long. CDR3 in DNA: TGCGCCAGCAGCTGGACAGGGGGGGACACCGGGGAGCTGTTTTTT. This encodes CASSWTGGDTGELFF.

The chain couples TRBV5-1 to TRBJ2-2; 7 nucleotides agree with TRBD2. J lost 7 bases, V lost 0 bases, and 12 bases had no gene match. The CDR3 loop spans 17 amino acids. The germline V gene encodes CDR1 SGHRS and CDR2 YFSETQ. CDR3 sequence reads: CASSLGLAPSLNGELFF. Here the CDR3 DNA reads TGCGCCAGCAGCTTGGGACTAGCCCCCTCCCTTAACGGGGAGCTGTTTTTT. The whole variable domain, remainder taken from reference TRBV5-1 and TRBJ2-2, is KAGVTQTPRYLIKTRGQQVTLSCSPISGHRSVSWYQQTPGQGLQFLFEYFSETQRNKGNFPGRFSGRQFSNSRSEMNVSTLELGDSALYLCASSLGLAPSLNGELFFGEGSRLTVL.

Comment on this clone: The germline gene is not matched at one end of the junction; a read error may be the cause. V gene TRBV7-7 combines with J gene TRBJ2-2, with D possibly matching TRBD1 (6 bases). The CDR3 is 14 amino acids. Germline V lookup: CDR1 SSHAT, CDR2 FNYEAQ (reference sequence). The CDR3 region has the DNA TGTGCTAGCAGATTAGGGTCTGGGACAGGGGAGCTGTTTTTT. Translating it yields CASRLGSGTGELFF.

The V gene is TRBV10-3, the J gene TRBJ1-2; D remains ambiguous. Germline V gives CDR1 ENHRY, CDR2 SYGVKD. Trimming stripped 3 bases from V and 0 bases from J, with 5 bases between. The CDR3 runs 13 residues. CDR3 residues: CAISDGTNYGYTF. CDR3 in DNA: TGTGCCATCAGTGACGGGACTAACTATGGCTACACCTTC.

The chain joins TRBV7-2 to TRBJ2-7, with TRBD1 matching over 7 bases. Trimming cost V 2 bases and J 3 bases; bases outside gene matches: 7. The CDR3 runs to 15 residues. CDR1 is SGHTA and CDR2 is FQGNSA in the germline V gene. The CDR3 here is CASSLLPGQNYEQYF. The DNA for the CDR3 is TGTGCCAGCAGCTTATTACCGGGACAGAACTACGAGCAGTACTTC.

This clone was seen a handful of times. This sample includes further DNA sequences coding for the same CDR3. The chain carries TRBV19 and TRBJ2-2; tentative D call: TRBD1 (6 bases). In germline, CDR1 is LNHDA, CDR2 SQIVND (reference sequence). The CDR3 totals 16 residues. V was pared by 5 bases and J by 0 bases, with 13 bases between. The CDR3 DNA reads TGTGCCAGTAGTCGTCCAACAGGGTCGAACACCGGGGAGCTGTTTTTT. As protein: CASSRPTGSNTGELFF.

The chain couples TRBV9 to TRBJ1-4; D is possibly TRBD1 (6 bases). Per germline, CDR1 SGDLS and CDR2 YYNGEE. The length of the CDR3 is 14 residues. V lost 7 bases and J 8 bases, leaving 18 bases between the germline ends. The CDR3 here is CASGGVGAKEKLFF. The CDR3 DNA follows: TGTGCCAGCGGGGGCGTGGGGGCGAAAGAAAAACTGTTTTTT.

The chain joins TRBV7-2 to TRBJ1-4; D uncertain. CDR1 is SGHTA and CDR2 is FQGNSA in the germline V gene. The ends were cut back, 1 base at V and 4 bases at J, with 7 bases in the middle. The CDR3 sequence is 14 residues long. As DNA, the CDR3 is TGTGCCAGCAGCTTAGGAGGGATTAATGAAAAACTGTTTTTT. Its translation: CASSLGGINEKLFF.

The chain recombines TRBV4-3 with TRBJ2-7, with D perhaps matching TRBD2 (6 bases). The CDR3 runs 16 residues. Trimming cost V 1 base and J 4 bases, with 17 bases left between them. Germline-derived CDR1 and CDR2 are LGHNA and YSLEER. CDR3 sequence: CASSQGLGTGTYEQYF. The CDR3 coding sequence is TGCGCCAGCAGCCAAGGCCTAGGGACTGGCACATACGAGCAGTACTTC.

V and J are TRBV4-1 and TRBJ1-1; weak D call: TRBD1 (5 bases). Trimming stripped 4 bases from V and 3 bases from J, with 18 bases between. Germline CDR1 reads MGHRA; CDR2 reads YSYEKL. The CDR3 sequence is 16 residues long. The DNA of the CDR3 is TGCGCCAGCAGCCTCGACAGACCCGCCCCCGACACTGAAGCTTTCTTT. This translates into CASSLDRPAPDTEAFF.

For this clone: The limits of the CDR3 on the DNA are not certain, so only TCRdb's listed CDR3 is given. The chain joins TRBV7-5 to TRBJ2-7; TRBD1, the D gene given by the table, was not confirmed from the DNA. TRBV7-5 is shown as a pseudogene. From its first to its last residue, the CDR3 has 17 amino acids. The CDR3: CARSLAWGQGIAYEQYF.

This clone was picked up one time. This chain connects TRBV5-4 to TRBJ1-1; D gene uncertain. CDR1 SGHNT and CDR2 YYREEE come from the germline V gene (reference sequence). The V end was cut by 2 bases, the J end by 1 base, with 6 bases between. The CDR3 totals 13 residues. The CDR3 coding sequence is TGTGCCAGCAGCTTAGAGGCGAACACTGAAGCTTTCTTT. Encoded protein: CASSLEANTEAFF.

This chain links TRBV11-1 with TRBJ1-1; D call uncertain. The CDR3 length is 12 residues. Germline CDR1 SGHAT, CDR2 FQDESV (reference sequence). V was cut by 3 bases and J by 6 bases, with 8 bases left in between. The CDR3 here is CASSFPGAEAFF. CDR3 in DNA: TGTGCCAGCAGCTTCCCCGGGGCTGAAGCTTTCTTT.

The V call is TRBV29-1, the J call TRBJ1-3, with no clear D. V was pared by 4 bases and J by 0 bases, with 7 bases between. CDR1 and CDR2 (germline): SQVTM, ANQGSEA. This CDR3 comprises 13 residues. CDR3 sequence reads: CSVAVLSGNTIYF. DNA for the CDR3: TGCAGCGTTGCGGTTCTCTCTGGAAACACCATATATTTT.

The gene calls are TRBV4-1 and TRBJ2-3; 7 nucleotides line up with TRBD1. There are 15 residues in the CDR3. Germline V CDR1 and CDR2: MGHRA, YSYEKL. The ends lost 3 bases at V and 6 bases at J; junction bases unmatched: 9. CDR3 DNA: TGCGCCAGCAGCCACCAGACAGGGCTTCAGGATACGCAGTATTTT. The encoded protein is CASSHQTGLQDTQYF.

The chain joins TRBV28 to TRBJ1-2; 8 nucleotides match TRBD1. V was clipped by 3 bases and J by 5 bases; unmatched bases: 5. The germline V gene has CDR1 MDHEN and CDR2 SYDVKM. This CDR3 region has 14 residues. CDR3: CASSFSGTGYGYTF. CDR3 in DNA: TGTGCCAGCAGTTTCTCCGGGACAGGATATGGCTACACCTTC.

This chain connects TRBV7-9 to TRBJ2-7; the D is unclear. V lost 5 bases and J 4 bases, leaving 12 bases between the germline ends. The CDR3 sequence is 13 residues long. Per germline, CDR1 SEHNR and CDR2 FQNEAQ (reference sequence). This chain's CDR3 is CASSLTGWYEQYV. The CDR3 nucleotides are TGTGCCAGCAGCCTCACGGGTTGGTACGAGCAGTACGTC.

The chain carries TRBV28 and TRBJ2-3; 9 nucleotides line up with TRBD1. This CDR3 is built from 15 residues. V trimming: 5 bases; J trimming: 5 bases; junction bases outside the gene matches: 8. CDR1 and CDR2 (germline): MDHEN, SYDVKM. CDR3 residues: CASSPRQGDVDTQYF. The CDR3 DNA is TGTGCCAGCAGTCCCAGACAGGGGGATGTAGATACGCAGTATTTT. Full variable domain (rest looked up from reference TRBV28 and TRBJ2-3): DVKVTQSSRYLVKRTGEKVFLECVQDMDHENMFWYRQDPGLGLRLIYFSYDVKMKEKGDIPEGYSVSREKKERFSLILESASTNQTSMYLCASSPRQGDVDTQYFGPGTRLTVL.

V gene TRBV30 combines with J gene TRBJ1-1, with D uncertain. The germline V and J ends were trimmed by 1 base and 6 bases, with 12 bases remaining between them. Per germline, CDR1 GTSNPN and CDR2 SVGIG (reference sequence). The CDR3 extends over 13 amino acids. The CDR3 coding sequence is TGTGCCTGGAGTGGTTGGGCAGGCCCTGAAGCTTTCTTT. Translating gives CAWSGWAGPEAFF.